This TCR beta chain was obtained from a study of Ad26.COV2.S vaccination and SARS-CoV-2 variants. Study-level findings and limits: Substantial post-vaccination breadth of spike-specific CD8+ and CD4+ T cell responses was reported. Vaccine and placebo recipients had similar non-spike TCR breadth. Participants in the vaccine arm had higher spike-specific TCR breadth; placebo recipients had lower. Total T cell responses were possibly underestimated by TCR breadth and depth analyses.

The CDR3 sequence is 11 residues long. Per germline, CDR1 SNHLY and CDR2 FYNNEI. V was clipped by 7 bases and J by 5 bases, with 8 bases between them. TCRdb's copy holds only in-frame clones and misses some; the assay was immunoSEQ multiplex PCR. The table includes about 350,000 clones, 92% detected once. On this clone itself: What it binds is unknown.

The V gene is TRBV2, the J gene TRBJ1-2; D is unresolved. The material was peripheral blood, obtained after recovery from COVID-19. The origin of this receptor is a human donor who had recovered from COVID-19. The CDR3 sequence: CASTPSYGYTF. In DNA, the CDR3 is TGTGCCAGCACCCCCTCTTATGGCTACACCTTC.